The text below deals with one T cell receptor (beta chain). Its antigen is unknown. The data are from a study of T cell responses to AZD1222 COVID-19 vaccine. Study observations and caveats: The breadth and depth of Spike-specific TCRs increased once two AZD1222 doses had been given. The peak T cell response came first, and repertoires were sampled only after it. Of spike-specific TCRs, nearly half reportedly target regions left unmutated in variants. Baseline seropositives among AZD1222 recipients totaled only five to seven.

Profiled with immunoSEQ multiplex PCR; TCRdb holds only in-frame clones, not every one. This sample carries 100,000 to 150,000 clones, around 94% of them seen once, and the ten largest clones take under 7.5%. Germline V gene lookup returns CDR1 SEHNR and CDR2 FQNEAQ (reference sequence). V was pared by 1 base and J by 3 bases, with 0 bases of the junction left unmatched. The CDR3 is 14 residues long. The source of this sequence is an adult in good health. V is TRBV7-9 and J is TRBJ2-5; 9 bases fit TRBD1. The sequenced sample was peripheral blood, obtained on day 0 of AZD1222 vaccination. CDR3 nucleotide sequence: TGTGCCAGCAGCTTAGGGACAGGGGAAGAGACCCAGTACTTC. Translation: CASSLGTGEETQYF.